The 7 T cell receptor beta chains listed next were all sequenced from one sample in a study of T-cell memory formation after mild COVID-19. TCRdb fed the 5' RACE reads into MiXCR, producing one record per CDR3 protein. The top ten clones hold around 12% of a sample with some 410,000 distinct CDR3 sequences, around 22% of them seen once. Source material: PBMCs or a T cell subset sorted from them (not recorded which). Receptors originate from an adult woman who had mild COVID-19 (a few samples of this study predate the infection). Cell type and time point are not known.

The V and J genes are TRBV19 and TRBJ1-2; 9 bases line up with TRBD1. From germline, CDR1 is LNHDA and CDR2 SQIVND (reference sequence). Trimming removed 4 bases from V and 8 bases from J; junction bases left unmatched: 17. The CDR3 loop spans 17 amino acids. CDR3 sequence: CASSTQVFRGQGYGYTF. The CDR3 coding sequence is TGTGCCAGTAGTACTCAGGTTTTCCGAGGACAGGGGTACGGCTACACCTTC.

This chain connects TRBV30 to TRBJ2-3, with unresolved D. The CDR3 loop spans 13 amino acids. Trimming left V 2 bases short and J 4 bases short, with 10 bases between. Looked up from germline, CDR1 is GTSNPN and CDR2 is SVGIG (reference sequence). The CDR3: CAWSRSYADTQYF. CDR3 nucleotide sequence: TGTGCCTGGAGTAGGAGCTATGCAGATACGCAGTATTTT.

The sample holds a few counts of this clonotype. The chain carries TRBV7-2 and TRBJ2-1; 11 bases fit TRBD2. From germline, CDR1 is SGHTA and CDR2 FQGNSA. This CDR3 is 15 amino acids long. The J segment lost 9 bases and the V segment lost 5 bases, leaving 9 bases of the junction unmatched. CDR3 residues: CASSPLAGGVGEQFF. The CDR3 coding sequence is TGTGCCAGCAGCCCCCTAGCGGGAGGAGTGGGTGAGCAGTTCTTC.

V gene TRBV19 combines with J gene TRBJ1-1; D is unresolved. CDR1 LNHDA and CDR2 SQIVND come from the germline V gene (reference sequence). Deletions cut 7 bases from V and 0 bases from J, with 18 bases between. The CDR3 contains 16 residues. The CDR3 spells CASTESRQYMNTEAFF. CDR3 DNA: TGTGCCAGTACAGAGTCACGCCAGTACATGAACACTGAAGCTTTCTTT.

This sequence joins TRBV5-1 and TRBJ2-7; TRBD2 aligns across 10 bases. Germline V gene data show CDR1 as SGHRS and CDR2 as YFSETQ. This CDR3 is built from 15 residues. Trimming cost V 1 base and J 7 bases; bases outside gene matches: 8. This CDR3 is CASSLRLAGYREQYF. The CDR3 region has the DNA TGCGCCAGCAGCTTGAGACTAGCGGGCTATAGGGAGCAGTACTTC.

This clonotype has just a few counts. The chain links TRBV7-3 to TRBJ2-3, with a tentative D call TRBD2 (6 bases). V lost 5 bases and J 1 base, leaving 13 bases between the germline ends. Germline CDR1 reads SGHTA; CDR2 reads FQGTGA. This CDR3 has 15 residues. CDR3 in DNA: TGTGCCAGCAGCCATTCGGGACTTCGCACAGATACGCAGTATTTT. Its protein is CASSHSGLRTDTQYF. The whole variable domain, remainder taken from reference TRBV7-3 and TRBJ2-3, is GAGVSQTPSNKVTEKGKYVELRCDPISGHTALYWYRQSLGQGPEFLIYFQGTGAADDSGLPNDRFFAVRPEGSVSTLKIQRTERGDSAVYLCASSHSGLRTDTQYFGPGTRLTVL.

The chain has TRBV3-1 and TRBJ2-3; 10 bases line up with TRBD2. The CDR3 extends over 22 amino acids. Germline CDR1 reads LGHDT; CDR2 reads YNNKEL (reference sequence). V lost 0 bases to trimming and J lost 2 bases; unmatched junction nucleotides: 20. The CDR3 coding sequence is TGTGCCAGCAGCCAAGATTCGGGCCCATGGATTACTAGCGGGGCGTACACAGATACGCAGTATTTT. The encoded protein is CASSQDSGPWITSGAYTDTQYF.